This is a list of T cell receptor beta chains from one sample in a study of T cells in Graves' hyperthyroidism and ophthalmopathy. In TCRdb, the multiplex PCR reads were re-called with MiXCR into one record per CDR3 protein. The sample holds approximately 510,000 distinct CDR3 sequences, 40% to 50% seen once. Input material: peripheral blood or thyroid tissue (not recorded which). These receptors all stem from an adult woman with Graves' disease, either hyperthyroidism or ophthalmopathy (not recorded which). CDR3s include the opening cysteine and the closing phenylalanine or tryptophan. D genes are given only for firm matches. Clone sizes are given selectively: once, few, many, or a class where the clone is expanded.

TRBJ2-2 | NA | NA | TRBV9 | CASSVEGDSTGELFF | TGTGCCAGCAGCGTAGAAGGAGACAGCACCGGGGAGCTGTTTTTT
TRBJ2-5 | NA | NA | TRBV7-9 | CASSSGRDRNQPQYF | TGTGCCAGCAGCTCGGGCAGGGATCGCAACCAGCCCCAGTACTTC
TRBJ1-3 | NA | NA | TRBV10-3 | CAIRGTRGNTIYF | TGTGCCATCAGGGGGACAAGAGGAAACACCATATATTTT
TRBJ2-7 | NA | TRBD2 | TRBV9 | CASSQGLAGFLRGVEQYF | TGTGCCAGCAGCCAGGGACTAGCGGGATTCCTCCGGGGCGTCGAGCAGTACTTC
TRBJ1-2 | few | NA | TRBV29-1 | CSVESAGTYGYTF | TGCAGCGTTGAGTCGGCAGGGACCTATGGCTACACCTTC
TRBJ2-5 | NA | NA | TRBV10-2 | CASSELWGVGEETQYF | TGCGCCAGCAGTGAGTTGTGGGGAGTTGGGGAGGAGACCCAGTACTTC
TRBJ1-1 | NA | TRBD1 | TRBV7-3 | CASSKGQGLGNTEAFF | TGTGCCAGCAGCAAAGGACAGGGGTTGGGGAACACTGAAGCTTTCTTT
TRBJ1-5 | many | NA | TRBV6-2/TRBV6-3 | CASSLGARSNQPQHF | TGTGCCAGCAGCCTGGGGGCTAGGAGCAATCAGCCCCAGCATTTT
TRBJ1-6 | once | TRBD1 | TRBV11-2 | CASQGQTNSPLHF | TGTGCCAGCCAGGGACAGACGAATTCACCCCTCCACTTT
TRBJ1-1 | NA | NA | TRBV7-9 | CASSFGHVNTEAFF | TGTGCCAGCAGCTTCGGACACGTGAACACTGAAGCTTTCTTT
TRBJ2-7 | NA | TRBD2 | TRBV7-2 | CASSATLAGMYEQYF | TGTGCCAGCAGCGCCACACTAGCGGGGATGTACGAGCAGTACTTC
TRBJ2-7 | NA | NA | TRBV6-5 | CASSLYGGPYEQYF | TGTGCCAGCAGTTTATATGGGGGGCCCTACGAGCAGTACTTC
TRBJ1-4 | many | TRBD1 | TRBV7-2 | CASSLRDWTGAGEKLFF | TGTGCCAGCAGCTTACGCGATTGGACAGGGGCAGGGGAAAAACTGTTTTTT
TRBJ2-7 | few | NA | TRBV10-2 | CASSDSNEQYF | TGCGCCAGCAGTGATAGTAACGAGCAGTACTTC
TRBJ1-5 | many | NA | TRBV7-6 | CASSQGTGQPQHF | TGTGCCAGCAGTCAAGGAACGGGACAGCCCCAGCATTTT
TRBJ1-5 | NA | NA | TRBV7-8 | CASSLEDRVNQPQHF | TGTGCCAGCAGCTTAGAAGACAGAGTCAATCAGCCCCAGCATTTT
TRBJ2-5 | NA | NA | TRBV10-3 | CASSYRLKVGPKGETQYF | TGTGCCAGCAGTTACCGTCTTAAAGTAGGCCCTAAGGGAGAGACCCAGTACTTC
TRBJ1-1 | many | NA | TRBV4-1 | CASSQERRGGNTEAFF | TGCGCCAGCAGCCAAGAGAGGCGGGGGGGCAACACTGAAGCTTTCTTT
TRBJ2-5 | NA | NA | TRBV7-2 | CASSLGFQGIETQYF | TGTGCCAGCAGCTTAGGGTTCCAAGGGATAGAGACCCAGTACTTC
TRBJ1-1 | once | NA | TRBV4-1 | CASSKRTDSPTEAFF | TGCGCCAGCAGCAAACGGACAGACTCCCCCACTGAAGCTTTCTTT
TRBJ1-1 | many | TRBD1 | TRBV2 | CASSKQGAQSEAFF | TGTGCCAGCAGTAAGCAGGGGGCGCAAAGTGAAGCTTTCTTT
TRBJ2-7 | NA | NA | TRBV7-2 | CASSLAPGVAYEQYF | TGTGCCAGCAGCTTAGCGCCGGGGGTGGCGTACGAGCAGTACTTC
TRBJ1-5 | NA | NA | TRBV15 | CATRIGTSGNQPQHF | TGTGCCACCAGGATTGGGACGTCGGGCAATCAGCCCCAGCATTTT
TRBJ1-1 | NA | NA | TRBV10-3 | CAINEAGGDTEAFF | TGTGCCATCAATGAGGCGGGAGGAGACACTGAAGCTTTCTTT
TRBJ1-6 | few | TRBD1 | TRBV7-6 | CASSLAGGLNSPLHF | TGTGCCAGCAGCTTAGCAGGGGGCCTGAATTCACCCCTCCACTTT
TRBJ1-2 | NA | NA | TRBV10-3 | CATQQSRVGGYTF | TGTGCTACCCAGCAGTCCAGGGTCGGGGGCTACACCTTC
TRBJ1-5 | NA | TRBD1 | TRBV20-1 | CSARDPPRGHQPQHF | TGCAGTGCTAGAGATCCCCCCAGGGGGCATCAGCCCCAGCATTTT
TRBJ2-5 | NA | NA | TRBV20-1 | CSAHAGQQYQETQYF | TGCAGTGCGCATGCTGGGCAGCAGTACCAAGAGACCCAGTACTTC
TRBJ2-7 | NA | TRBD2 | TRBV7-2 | CASSSLAGGGYEQYF | TGTGCCAGCAGCTCTTTAGCGGGCGGGGGCTACGAGCAGTACTTC
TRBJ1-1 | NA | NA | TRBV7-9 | CASSAEGHLNTEAFF | TGTGCCAGCAGCGCGGAGGGACACCTGAACACTGAAGCTTTCTTT
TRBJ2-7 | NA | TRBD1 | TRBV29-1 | CSVTRQGIRGEQYF | TGCAGCGTCACCCGACAGGGAATAAGGGGCGAGCAGTACTTC
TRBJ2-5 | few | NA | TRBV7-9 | CASSPGLRGGETQYF | TGTGCCAGCAGTCCAGGACTCAGGGGGGGAGAGACCCAGTACTTC
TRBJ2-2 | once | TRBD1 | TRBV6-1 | CASSPGQRFF | TGTGCCAGCAGCCCGGGACAGAGGTTTTTT
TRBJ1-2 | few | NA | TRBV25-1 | CACSAHTGLKNYGYTF | TGTGCCTGCAGTGCACATACAGGGCTAAAGAACTATGGCTACACCTTC
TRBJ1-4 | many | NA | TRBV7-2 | CASSKLRVAATNEKLFF | TGTGCCAGCAGCAAACTCAGGGTAGCCGCAACTAATGAAAAACTGTTTTTT
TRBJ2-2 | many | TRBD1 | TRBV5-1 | CASSGTGKGTGELFF | TGCGCCAGCAGCGGGACAGGGAAGGGCACCGGGGAGCTGTTTTTT
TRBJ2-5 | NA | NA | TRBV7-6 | CASSLFAGIETQYF | TGTGCCAGCAGCTTATTCGCCGGGATTGAGACCCAGTACTTC
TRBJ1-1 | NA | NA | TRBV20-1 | CSANDGTEAFF | TGCAGTGCTAATGACGGAACTGAAGCTTTCTTT
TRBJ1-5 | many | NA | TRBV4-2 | CASSQGGGLGSNQPQHF | TGTGCCAGCAGCCAGGGGGGAGGGTTGGGAAGCAATCAGCCCCAGCATTTT
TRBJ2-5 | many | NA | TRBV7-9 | CASSFRQSKEKTQYF | TGTGCCAGCAGCTTTCGACAGAGCAAGGAAAAGACCCAGTACTTC
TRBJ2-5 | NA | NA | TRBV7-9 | CASSLVRGRSDQETQYF | TGTGCCAGCAGCTTAGTACGGGGGAGGAGCGATCAAGAGACCCAGTACTTC
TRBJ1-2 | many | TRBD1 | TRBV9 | CASSPQRGLENYGYTF | TGTGCCAGCAGCCCCCAGAGGGGGCTAGAAAACTATGGCTACACCTTC
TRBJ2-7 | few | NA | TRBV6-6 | CASTEGQVYEQYF | TGTGCCAGCACGGAGGGGCAGGTCTACGAGCAGTACTTC
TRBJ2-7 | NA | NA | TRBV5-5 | CASSLGSGLSYEQYF | TGTGCCAGCAGCTTGGGTAGCGGATTATCCTACGAGCAGTACTTC
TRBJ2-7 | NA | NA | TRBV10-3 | CAIGPGTHEQYF | TGTGCCATCGGACCCGGGACGCACGAGCAGTACTTC
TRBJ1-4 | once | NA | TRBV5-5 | CASSLENPATNEKLFF | TGTGCCAGCAGCTTGGAGAATCCCGCAACTAATGAAAAACTGTTTTTT
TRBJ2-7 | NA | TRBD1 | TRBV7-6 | CASSLEGTGADEQYF | TGTGCCAGCAGCTTAGAGGGGACAGGGGCCGACGAGCAGTACTTC
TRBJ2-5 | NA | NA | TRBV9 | CASSVAAGWGETQYF | TGTGCCAGCAGCGTAGCCGCAGGGTGGGGGGAGACCCAGTACTTC
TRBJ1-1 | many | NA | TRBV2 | CASSYLTGRTEAFF | TGTGCCAGCAGTTACTTGACAGGAAGGACTGAAGCTTTCTTT
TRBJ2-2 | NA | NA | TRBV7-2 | CASSLGPYRVPPNTGELFF | TGTGCCAGCAGCTTAGGTCCCTACAGGGTACCCCCGAACACCGGGGAGCTGTTTTTT
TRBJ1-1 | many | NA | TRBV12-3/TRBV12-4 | CASGGEVVNTEAFF | TGTGCCAGCGGTGGGGAGGTCGTGAACACTGAAGCTTTCTTT
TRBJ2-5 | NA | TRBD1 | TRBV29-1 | CSVGTAVGMRKTQYF | TGCAGCGTCGGGACAGCGGTAGGAATGAGAAAGACCCAGTACTTC